Listed below are T cell receptor beta chains from one sample, sequenced in a study of T cells in Graves' hyperthyroidism and ophthalmopathy. Each CDR3 protein gets one entry after TCRdb re-called the multiplex PCR reads with MiXCR. The sample consists of fewer than 110,000 distinct CDR3 sequences, 45% to 50% of them appearing once. Sequenced material: blood. Receptors originate from a man aged 40-49 years with Graves' hyperthyroidism. CDR3s include the opening cysteine and the closing phenylalanine or tryptophan. The D gene is left open where the match is weak. Some rows mark clone size as missing; the rest say once, few, many or name a class of expanded clone.

TRBV20-1,-,-,TRBJ2-7,CSAPRGAGTHEQYF,TGCAGTGCCCCTCGGGGGGCGGGGACCCACGAGCAGTACTTC
TRBV5-8,TRBD1,many,TRBJ1-2,CASSSTGGNYGYTF,TGTGCCAGCAGCTCGACAGGGGGCAACTATGGCTACACCTTC
TRBV7-2,-,many,TRBJ2-1,CASSLAGPNNEQFF,TGTGCCAGCAGCTTAGCGGGCCCCAACAATGAGCAGTTCTTC
TRBV9,-,many,TRBJ2-5,CASSPGVRQETQYF,TGTGCCAGCAGCCCAGGTGTCAGACAAGAGACCCAGTACTTC
TRBV12-3/TRBV12-4,-,many,TRBJ1-2,CASSSGRYGYTF,TGTGCCAGCAGTTCCGGACGGTATGGCTACACCTTC
TRBV20-1,-,-,TRBJ2-2,CSAGELFF,TGCAGTGCCGGGGAGCTGTTTTTT
TRBV20-1,TRBD1,-,TRBJ1-5,CSASTGRNQPRHF,TGCAGTGCTTCGACAGGGAGAAATCAGCCCCGGCATTTT
TRBV2,TRBD2,-,TRBJ2-7,CASSEGLGLRGRSYEQYF,TGTGCCAGCAGTGAAGGTTTGGGACTTCGCGGGAGATCCTACGAGCAGTACTTC
TRBV29-1,TRBD2,-,TRBJ2-7,CSGRLAGHYEQYF,TGCAGCGGCAGACTAGCGGGACACTACGAGCAGTACTTC
TRBV20-1,TRBD1,many,TRBJ2-2,CSARDASTGRNTGELFF,TGCAGTGCTAGAGACGCCTCGACAGGGCGGAACACCGGGGAGCTGTTTTTT
TRBV15,TRBD1,many,TRBJ1-2,CATSSLTGWSYGYTF,TGTGCCACCAGCAGTTTGACAGGGTGGAGCTATGGCTACACCTTC
TRBV7-8,-,many,TRBJ1-2,CATSLGQYEGYTF,TGTGCCACCTCCCTAGGACAGTATGAGGGCTACACCTTC
TRBV20-1,TRBD2,-,TRBJ2-7,CSARGVSGGLTYEQYF,TGCAGTGCTAGGGGGGTTAGCGGGGGGCTCACCTACGAGCAGTACTTC
TRBV20-1,TRBD2,many,TRBJ2-3,CSPSQVAGGPTDTQYF,TGCAGTCCGTCCCAGGTAGCGGGGGGGCCTACAGATACGCAGTATTTT
TRBV4-1,-,few,TRBJ1-1,CASSQDVTDYNTEAFF,TGCGCCAGCAGCCAAGACGTGACGGATTACAACACTGAAGCTTTCTTT
TRBV20-1,-,-,TRBJ1-2,CSARGVSGGSSGYTF,TGCAGTGCTAGGGGGGTTAGCGGGGGAAGTAGTGGCTACACCTTC
TRBV2,TRBD2,-,TRBJ2-7,CASSFSGAYEHYF,TGTGCCAGCAGTTTTAGCGGGGCCTACGAGCATTACTTC
TRBV10-2,-,many,TRBJ2-7,CASSETGPEQYF,TGCGCCAGCAGTGAAACAGGGCCCGAGCAGTACTTC
TRBV20-1,-,many,TRBJ1-4,CSARVGINEKLFF,TGCAGTGCTAGAGTAGGGATTAATGAAAAACTGTTTTTT
TRBV9,TRBD2,many,TRBJ2-1,CASSVHGLAGHYNEQFF,TGTGCCAGCAGCGTCCACGGACTAGCGGGTCACTACAATGAGCAGTTCTTC
TRBV16,-,-,TRBJ1-1,CAGSPRGGVGTEAFF,TGTGCCGGCAGCCCGAGGGGGGGGGTGGGCACTGAAGCTTTCTTT
TRBV11-3,TRBD2,many,TRBJ2-7,CASSLEASGSEQYF,TGTGCCAGCAGCTTAGAGGCCAGCGGGAGCGAGCAGTACTTC
TRBV5-6,TRBD1,many,TRBJ2-1,CASRDRYYNEQFF,TGTGCCAGCCGGGACAGGTATTACAATGAGCAGTTCTTC
TRBV7-2,TRBD1,-,TRBJ1-4,CASSPRQGRNEKLFF,TGTGCCAGCAGCCCCCGACAGGGGAGGAATGAAAAACTGTTTTTT
TRBV29-1,TRBD2,many,TRBJ2-1,CSVEGFAGGALNEQFF,TGCAGCGTTGAAGGGTTTGCGGGGGGGGCGCTTAATGAGCAGTTCTTC
TRBV7-7,-,-,TRBJ2-1,CASSRGPSSYNEQLF,TGTGCTAGCAGCCGGGGCCCCAGCTCCTACAATGAGCAGCTCTTC